This TCR beta chain came from a study of radiotherapy plus CTLA-4 blockade in lung cancer. Worth noting for this clone: The target antigen is unknown.

V lost 6 bases, J lost 5 bases, and 17 bases lay in between. Germline V gene lookup returns CDR1 MNHEY and CDR2 SVGAGI. The CDR3 covers 15 residues. The study's findings and limits: Tumor-derived TCR clones expanded in blood after radiotherapy plus ipilimumab. Increased serum interferon-beta after radiation also reportedly predicted response strongly.

Measured with immunoSEQ multiplex PCR; TCRdb has only the in-frame clones, and not every one. The repertoire holds approximately 80,000 clones, about four fifths seen once, with approximately 0.8% in the top ten. This clonotype was obtained from a human donor with non-small cell lung cancer who had stable disease on radiotherapy plus ipilimumab. The sequences come from peripheral blood, collected from a patient treated with radiotherapy plus ipilimumab. This chain links TRBV6-5 with TRBJ1-5, with D possibly matching TRBD1 (5 bases). The CDR3 spells CASSADQGTHQPQHF. The CDR3, as DNA: TGTGCCAGCAGCGCCGACCAGGGTACTCATCAGCCCCAGCATTTT.